Listed here are 14 T cell receptor beta chains from one sample, sequenced in a study of blood T cell repertoires in COVID-19. Generated by immunoSEQ multiplex PCR, the TCRdb table keeps only in-frame clones and is missing some. The sample holds about 230,000 clones, over 85% seen once. The sample taken for sequencing was PBMCs or T cells enriched from blood (not recorded which). The source is a woman aged 30 to 39 with acute COVID-19.

V usage is TRBV29-1 and J usage is TRBJ2-3; 10 bases are a match to TRBD2. Trimming cost V 8 bases and J 4 bases; bases outside gene matches: 6. Germline CDR1 reads SQVTM; CDR2 reads ANQGSEA. The CDR3 has 13 amino acids. As DNA, the CDR3 is TGCAGCTTCGAGCGGGGGGGCGCAGATACGCAGTATTTT. Translating it yields CSFERGGADTQYF.

This sequence joins TRBV2 and TRBJ1-2; 10 nucleotides align to TRBD1. Trimming cost V 6 bases and J 8 bases; bases outside gene matches: 9. Germline assignment: CDR1 SNHLY and CDR2 FYNNEI. CDR3 size: 14 residues. The CDR3 is CASRGSGTGVGYTF. The CDR3 DNA reads as TGTGCCAGCAGAGGATCCGGGACAGGGGTGGGCTACACCTTC.

The rearrangement links TRBV9 to TRBJ2-7; 9 nucleotides agree with TRBD1. With 2 bases clipped from V and 4 bases from J, the junction kept 4 bases outside the gene matches. This CDR3 contains 14 residues. Per germline, CDR1 SGDLS and CDR2 YYNGEE. This CDR3 reads CASSVGGQGYEQYF. The CDR3 DNA follows: TGTGCCAGCAGCGTCGGGGGACAGGGATACGAGCAGTACTTC. The full variable domain, rest sourced from reference TRBV9 and TRBJ2-7, is DSGVTQTPKHLITATGQRVTLRCSPRSGDLSVYWYQQSLDQGLQFLIQYYNGEERAKGNILERFSAQQFPDLHSELNLSSLELGDSALYFCASSVGGQGYEQYFGPGTRLTVT.

The rearrangement joins TRBV7-8 to TRBJ2-1, with TRBD1 identical over 9 bases. V dropped 5 bases and J dropped 9; count of bases not matched to a gene: 8. The CDR3 covers 14 residues. Germline V gene data show CDR1 as SGHVS and CDR2 as FQNEAQ. In nucleotides, the CDR3 is TGTGCCAGCAGCACGGACAGGGGAAGAGGTGAGCAGTTCTTC. Translated, it gives CASSTDRGRGEQFF. The full variable domain, its missing parts supplied by reference TRBV7-8 and TRBJ2-1, is GAGVSQSPRYKVAKRGQDVALRCDPISGHVSLFWYQQALGQGPEFLTYFQNEAQLDKSGLPSDRFFAERPEGSVSTLKIQRTQQEDSAVYLCASSTDRGRGEQFFGPGTRLTVL.

V gene TRBV7-9 combines with J gene TRBJ1-2; D unclear. The CDR3 has 13 residues. Trimming stripped 5 bases from V and 5 bases from J, with 12 bases between. The germline gives CDR1 SEHNR, CDR2 FQNEAQ (reference sequence). CDR3 amino acids: CASSPERGYGYTF. In DNA form, the CDR3 reads TGTGCCAGCAGCCCGGAACGGGGTTATGGCTACACCTTC. The full variable domain, with the rest looked up from reference TRBV7-9 and TRBJ1-2, is DTGVSQNPRHKITKRGQNVTFRCDPISEHNRLYWYRQTLGQGPEFLTYFQNEAQLEKSRLLSDRFSAERPKGSFSTLEIQRTEQGDSAMYLCASSPERGYGYTFGSGTRLTVV.

Points on this clone: Other DNA sequences of this sample code for an identical CDR3. The chain has TRBV11-1 and TRBJ1-6; 7 positions match TRBD1. J lost 5 bases, V lost 4 bases, and 2 bases had no gene match. Germline CDR1 and CDR2: SGHAT and FQDESV (reference sequence). The CDR3 loop spans 14 amino acids. The DNA of the CDR3 is TGTGCCAGCAGCTACAGGGGAAATAATTCACCCCTCCACTTT. Its translation is CASSYRGNNSPLHF.

The genes are TRBV5-1 and TRBJ1-3, with D maybe TRBD1 (5 bases). The CDR3 consists of 15 residues. Trimming removed 4 bases at V and 4 bases at J, with 15 bases between. CDR1 and CDR2 (germline): SGHRS, YFSETQ. The CDR3 DNA reads as TGCGCCAGCAGCCCAAACAGGCTCACGGGAAACACCATATATTTT. It specifies CASSPNRLTGNTIYF.

The chain links TRBV7-6 to TRBJ1-4; D not resolved. Germline V gene data show CDR1 as SGHVS and CDR2 as FNYEAQ. Trimming stripped 4 bases from V and 4 bases from J, with 22 bases between. CDR3 size: 18 residues. CDR3 in DNA: TGTGCCAGCAGCTCAGGTGAACTTGGTTCGGCCATTAATGAAAAACTGTTTTTT. Its translation: CASSSGELGSAINEKLFF. The complete variable domain, with remaining parts taken from reference TRBV7-6 and TRBJ1-4, reads GAGVSQSPRYKVTKRGQDVALRCDPISGHVSLYWYRQALGQGPEFLTYFNYEAQQDKSGLPNDRFSAERPEGSISTLTIQRTEQRDSAMYRCASSSGELGSAINEKLFFGSGTQLSVL.

The chain couples TRBV9 to TRBJ2-7; D not resolved. The CDR3 consists of 14 residues. V was shortened by 0 bases and J by 0 bases, with 7 bases between the two germline ends. Germline V gene lookup returns CDR1 SGDLS and CDR2 YYNGEE. This chain's CDR3 is CASSVESHSYEQYF. CDR3 nucleotides: TGTGCCAGCAGCGTAGAATCCCACTCCTACGAGCAGTACTTC.

The rearrangement uses TRBV19 and TRBJ2-4, with 7 bases that match TRBD2. Looked up from germline, CDR1 is LNHDA and CDR2 is SQIVND (reference sequence). This CDR3 is 13 amino acids long. Germline trimming cut 5 bases from V and 7 bases from J; bases unmatched to any gene: 5. CDR3 protein: CASSLERGNIQYF. CDR3 DNA: TGTGCCAGTAGTCTTGAGCGGGGCAACATTCAGTACTTC.

The genes are TRBV24-1 and TRBJ1-1, with TRBD1 as a possible D gene (6 bases). Germline V lookup: CDR1 KGHDR, CDR2 SFDVKD. Trimming pared 4 bases from V and 2 bases from J, leaving 10 bases between. This CDR3 is 14 amino acids long. The CDR3 DNA reads TGTGCCACCAGTGAGAACAGGGATAACACTGAAGCTTTCTTT. Translation: CATSENRDNTEAFF.

A few counts support this clone. The V gene is TRBV11-2, the J gene TRBJ2-7, with TRBD2 matching 8 bases. Unmatched junction bases numbered 12, after V lost 2 bases and J lost 3 bases. This CDR3 contains 17 residues. Per germline, CDR1 SGHAT and CDR2 FQNNGV. CDR3 nucleotides: TGTGCCAGCAGCTTACGGGGGGGATCGTCTAGCGGCTACGAGCAGTACTTC. Translated, it gives CASSLRGGSSSGYEQYF.

The chain couples TRBV11-2 to TRBJ1-1; maybe TRBD1 (5 bases). Germline CDR1 and CDR2: SGHAT and FQNNGV. Trimming cost V 4 bases and J 1 base, with 13 bases left between them. The length of the CDR3 is 15 residues. The CDR3 DNA sequence: TGTGCCAGCAGCTCCGTTGTGGGGGGGAACACTGAAGCTTTCTTT. Translating gives CASSSVVGGNTEAFF. Looking up the rest from reference TRBV11-2 and TRBJ1-1 gives the full variable domain: EAGVAQSPRYKIIEKRQSVAFWCNPISGHATLYWYQQILGQGPKLLIQFQNNGVVDDSQLPKDRFSAERLKGVDSTLKIQPAKLEDSAVYLCASSSVVGGNTEAFFGQGTRLTVV.

The V and J genes are TRBV18 and TRBJ2-1; D perhaps matches TRBD1 (5 bases). Between the trimmed V and J ends, which lost 6 bases and 8 bases, there was a span of 11 bases. Germline V gene sequence: CDR1 KGHSH, CDR2 LQKENI. The CDR3 runs 12 residues. The CDR3 spells CASSQPGYEQFF. The CDR3 DNA is TGTGCCAGCTCTCAGCCAGGGTATGAGCAGTTCTTC.